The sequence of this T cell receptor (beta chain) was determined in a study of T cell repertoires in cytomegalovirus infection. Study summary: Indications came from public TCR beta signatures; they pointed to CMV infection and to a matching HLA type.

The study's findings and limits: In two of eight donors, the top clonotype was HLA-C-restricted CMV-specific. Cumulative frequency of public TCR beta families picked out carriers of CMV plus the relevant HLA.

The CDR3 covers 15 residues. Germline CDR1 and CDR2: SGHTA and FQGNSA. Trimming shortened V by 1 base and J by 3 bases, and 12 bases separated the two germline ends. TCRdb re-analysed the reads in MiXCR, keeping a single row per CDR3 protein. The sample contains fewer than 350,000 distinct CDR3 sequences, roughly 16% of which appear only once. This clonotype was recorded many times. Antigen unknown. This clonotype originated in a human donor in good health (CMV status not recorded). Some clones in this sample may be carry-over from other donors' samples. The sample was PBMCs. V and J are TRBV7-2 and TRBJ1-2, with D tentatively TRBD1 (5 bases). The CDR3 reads CASSLDSGADYGYTF. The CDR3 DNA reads TGTGCCAGCAGCTTAGATAGTGGGGCAGACTATGGCTACACCTTC.